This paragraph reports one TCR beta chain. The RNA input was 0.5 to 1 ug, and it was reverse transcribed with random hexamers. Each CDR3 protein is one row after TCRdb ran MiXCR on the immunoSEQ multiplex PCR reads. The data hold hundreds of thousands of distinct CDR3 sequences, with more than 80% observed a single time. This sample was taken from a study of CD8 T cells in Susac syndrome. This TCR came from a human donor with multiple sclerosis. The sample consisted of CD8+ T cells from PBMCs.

This chain's CDR3 is CASSLVGGGGEQFF. CDR3 nucleotides: TGTGCCAGCAGCTTAGTAGGAGGGGGCGGAGAGCAGTTCTTC. V usage is TRBV11-3 and J usage is TRBJ2-1, with D possibly matching TRBD1 (7 bases). The CDR3 has 14 residues. Trimming left V 1 base short and J 10 bases short, with 14 bases between. Germline CDR1 reads SGHNT; CDR2 reads YENEEA.